One and the same sample provided the 21 T cell receptor beta chains below, sequenced in a study of CD8 T cells in Susac syndrome. When the RNA was reverse transcribed, random hexamers were used with an input of about 0.5 to 1 ug. TCRdb re-analysed the immunoSEQ multiplex PCR reads in MiXCR, keeping a single row per CDR3 protein. The sample includes approximately 110,000 distinct CDR3 sequences, just under 95% of them seen just once. Sequencing was performed on CD4+ T cells from PBMCs. The receptors stem from a human donor in good health.

The rearrangement links TRBV15 to TRBJ2-3; TRBD1 aligns across 7 bases. The ends lost 1 base at V and 5 bases at J; junction bases unmatched: 12. The germline V gene has CDR1 LNHNV and CDR2 YYDKDF (reference sequence). This CDR3 is 17 amino acids long. As DNA, the CDR3 is TGTGCCACCAGCAGAGCGGCGACAGGGTTGGTTCGAGATACGCAGTATTTT. It yields the protein CATSRAATGLVRDTQYF.

This chain connects TRBV14 to TRBJ1-1; D not certain. CDR1 is SGHDN and CDR2 is FVKESK in the germline V gene. The V gene lost 3 bases and the J gene lost 0 bases, with 8 bases spanning the gap. The CDR3 has 14 amino acids. In nucleotides, the CDR3 is TGTGCCAGCAGCCACTCGGCGGTGAACACTGAAGCTTTCTTT. Its protein product is CASSHSAVNTEAFF. The complete variable domain, with remaining parts taken from reference TRBV14 and TRBJ1-1, reads EAGVTQFPSHSVIEKGQTVTLRCDPISGHDNLYWYRRVMGKEIKFLLHFVKESKQDESGMPNNRFLAERTGGTYSTLKVQPAELEDSGVYFCASSHSAVNTEAFFGQGTRLTVV.

This chain joins TRBV29-1 and TRBJ1-1; no definite D call. CDR1 is SQVTM and CDR2 is ANQGSEA in the germline V gene. The CDR3 has 13 residues. Deletions cut 7 bases from V and 3 bases from J, with 15 bases between. The CDR3 protein is CSALLGIDTEAFF. The CDR3 bases are TGCAGCGCCCTGTTAGGGATCGACACTGAAGCTTTCTTT. Full variable domain (rest looked up from reference TRBV29-1 and TRBJ1-1): SAVISQKPSRDICQRGTSLTIQCQVDSQVTMMFWYRQQPGQSLTLIATANQGSEATYESGFVIDKFPISRPNLTFSTLTVSNMSPEDSSIYLCSALLGIDTEAFFGQGTRLTVV.

The chain recombines TRBV5-1 with TRBJ2-5; tentatively, D is TRBD1 (6 bases). Trimming removed 6 bases from V and 2 bases from J, with 14 bases in between. The CDR3 has 14 residues. Germline loops: CDR1 SGHRS, CDR2 YFSETQ. The CDR3 loop reads CASTVLQGQETQYF. DNA of the CDR3: TGCGCCAGCACCGTTCTGCAGGGGCAAGAGACCCAGTACTTC.

V is TRBV5-1 and J is TRBJ2-3; 8 nucleotides align to TRBD2. The CDR3 loop spans 17 amino acids. The junction had 12 bases not matched to a gene; V was cut back by 6 bases and J by 0 bases. CDR1 and CDR2 from the germline V gene are SGHRS and YFSETQ. CDR3 sequence: CASTQRREAASTDTQYF. Written as DNA, the CDR3 is TGCGCCAGCACCCAACGGCGGGAGGCCGCCAGCACAGATACGCAGTATTTT.

This clonotype appeared a few times. The chain's CDR3 is CASRLGATNQPQHF. The CDR3 bases are TGTGCCAGCAGGTTGGGAGCTACCAATCAGCCCCAGCATTTT. The chain recombines TRBV7-2 with TRBJ1-5; D is uncertain. The CDR3 is 14 residues long. Germline loops: CDR1 SGHTA, CDR2 FQGNSA. V lost 6 bases to trimming and J lost 3 bases, with 12 bases between them.

This clonotype was picked up one time. V gene TRBV4-1 combines with J gene TRBJ1-1, with TRBD1 identical over 8 bases. Germline V lookup: CDR1 MGHRA, CDR2 YSYEKL. V was pared by 5 bases and J by 6 bases, with 11 bases of the junction left unmatched. The CDR3 spans 15 residues. DNA for the CDR3: TGCGCCAGCAGCATCCTGGACAGGGAGAATGCTGAAGCTTTCTTT. Translating gives CASSILDRENAEAFF.

The gene calls are TRBV19 and TRBJ2-6, with D hard to call. The V end was cut by 4 bases, the J end by 0 bases, with 7 bases between. The CDR3 spans 15 residues. Germline loops: CDR1 LNHDA, CDR2 SQIVND (reference sequence). The CDR3: CASSTESSGANVLTF. CDR3 bases: TGTGCCAGTAGTACAGAGAGCTCTGGGGCCAACGTCCTGACTTTC.

V is TRBV7-2 and J is TRBJ1-2; unclear D gene. Germline V gene sequence: CDR1 SGHTA, CDR2 FQGNSA. V was trimmed by 3 bases and J by 5 bases, leaving 7 bases between them. This CDR3 is built from 12 residues. This CDR3 reads CASSFAGYGYTF. The DNA of the CDR3 is TGTGCCAGCAGCTTCGCGGGGTATGGCTACACCTTC.

The V call is TRBV7-2, the J call TRBJ2-7, with 11 bases identical to TRBD1. V was pared by 2 bases and J by 7 bases, with 7 bases of the junction left unmatched. The CDR3 length is 15 residues. CDR1 is SGHTA, CDR2 FQGNSA, per germline. The CDR3 loop reads CASSLTGTGGREQYF. CDR3 nucleotide sequence: TGTGCCAGCAGCTTAACCGGGACAGGGGGACGTGAGCAGTACTTC.

V gene TRBV30 combines with J gene TRBJ2-7; 9 nucleotides line up with TRBD1. Per the germline V gene, CDR1 is GTSNPN and CDR2 is SVGIG (reference sequence). Unmatched junction bases numbered 5, after V lost 3 bases and J lost 2 bases. This CDR3 region has 14 residues. The CDR3 here is CAWRRQGGTYEQYF. The CDR3, as DNA: TGTGCCTGGAGGAGACAGGGGGGGACCTACGAGCAGTACTTC. Complete variable domain (other parts from reference TRBV30 and TRBJ2-7): SQTIHQWPATLVQPVGSPLSLECTVEGTSNPNLYWYRQAAGRGLQLLFYSVGIGQISSEVPQNLSASRPQDRQFILSSKKLLLSDSGFYLCAWRRQGGTYEQYFGPGTRLTVT.

The table lists this clonotype with a count of one. V usage is TRBV6-5 and J usage is TRBJ2-7; tentative D call: TRBD1 (6 bases). Germline loops: CDR1 MNHEY, CDR2 SVGAGI. The CDR3 contains 15 residues. V was pared by 5 bases and J by 3 bases, with 17 bases between. CDR3 protein: CASSRDRTLFYEQYF. In nucleotides, the CDR3 is TGTGCCAGCAGTCGAGACAGGACGCTCTTCTACGAGCAGTACTTC.

V and J are TRBV5-4 and TRBJ2-3; 9 nucleotides line up with TRBD2. This CDR3 has 15 residues. The V segment lost 1 base and the J segment 5 bases; nucleotides outside the gene matches: 5. The V gene's germline CDR1 is SGHNT and CDR2 YYREEE (reference sequence). CDR3 coding DNA: TGTGCCAGCAGCTTGAGCGGGAGGCGGGGAGATACGCAGTATTTT. This sequence encodes CASSLSGRRGDTQYF.

The gene calls are TRBV3-1 and TRBJ1-5; D ambiguous. CDR1 is LGHDT and CDR2 is YNNKEL in the germline V gene (reference sequence). Trimming took off 4 bases at V and 0 bases at J, with 7 bases between the two ends. CDR3 size: 14 residues. CDR3 protein: CASSPRFSNQPQHF. The CDR3 DNA reads as TGTGCCAGCAGCCCCCGGTTTAGCAATCAGCCCCAGCATTTT.

CDR3 sequence: CSVGVSRRQPQHF. CDR3 nucleotides: TGCAGCGTTGGGGTTTCCCGTCGGCAGCCCCAGCATTTT. The J gene is TRBJ1-5, the V gene TRBV29-1; the D is unclear. CDR1 and CDR2 from the germline V gene are SQVTM and ANQGSEA. The CDR3 consists of 13 residues. V lost 4 bases, J lost 7 bases, and 14 bases lay in between. Full variable domain (missing parts from reference TRBV29-1 and TRBJ1-5): SAVISQKPSRDICQRGTSLTIQCQVDSQVTMMFWYRQQPGQSLTLIATANQGSEATYESGFVIDKFPISRPNLTFSTLTVSNMSPEDSSIYLCSVGVSRRQPQHFGDGTRLSIL.

The chain combines TRBV29-1 with TRBJ2-3; 10 positions match TRBD2. Germline V gene sequence: CDR1 SQVTM, CDR2 ANQGSEA. This CDR3 spans 14 amino acids. After removal of 6 bases from V and 2 bases from J, the junction contained 5 bases not matched to a gene. The CDR3 DNA sequence: TGCAGCGTGGGACTAGCGACCTACACAGATACGCAGTATTTT. Its protein product is CSVGLATYTDTQYF.

The sample holds one count of this clonotype. The chain has TRBV7-9 and TRBJ1-6, with TRBD1 matching over 12 bases. V lost 1 base and J lost 10; bases outside the gene matches: 2. The CDR3 is 15 residues long. Germline CDR1 and CDR2: SEHNR and FQNEAQ (reference sequence). In DNA form, the CDR3 reads TGTGCCAGCAGCTTAGGGGACAGGGGGCGATCACCCCTCCACTTT. Its translation: CASSLGDRGRSPLHF.

The chain uses TRBV6-5 and TRBJ2-1, with 7 nucleotides matching TRBD2. There are 16 residues in the CDR3. Germline CDR1 is MNHEY and CDR2 is SVGAGI. Germline trimming cut 0 bases from V and 9 bases from J; bases unmatched to any gene: 11. The CDR3 is CASSYSFARPGGEQFF. CDR3 DNA sequence: TGTGCCAGCAGTTACTCATTTGCCCGCCCGGGGGGTGAGCAGTTCTTC.

The genes are TRBV5-1 and TRBJ1-2; the D is unclear. The germline V gene encodes CDR1 SGHRS and CDR2 YFSETQ. This CDR3 is built from 17 residues. V lost 1 base and J 4 bases, leaving 20 bases between the germline ends. CDR3 region: CASSLTSGGPAGYGYTF. The CDR3 DNA reads TGCGCCAGCAGCTTGACCTCGGGAGGTCCCGCCGGCTATGGCTACACCTTC.

This clonotype was seen once. V is TRBV12-3 or TRBV12-4 and J is TRBJ2-5; 9 bases fit TRBD2. The CDR3 spans 14 residues. The junction had 7 bases not matched to a gene; V was cut back by 6 bases and J by 5 bases. The CDR3 DNA follows: TGTGCCAGCAGCTCCTTAGCGGGAGACGAGACCCAGTACTTC. It yields the protein CASSSLAGDETQYF.

The rearrangement uses TRBV18 and TRBJ1-4; weak D call: TRBD1 (5 bases). V was pared by 4 bases and J by 0 bases, with 12 bases between. The CDR3 consists of 16 residues. Germline loops: CDR1 KGHSH, CDR2 LQKENI. The CDR3 here is CASSQTQGSTNEKLFF. CDR3 DNA sequence: TGTGCCAGCTCACAGACGCAGGGATCAACTAATGAAAAACTGTTTTTT. The whole variable domain, filled in from reference TRBV18 and TRBJ1-4, reads NAGVMQNPRHLVRRRGQEARLRCSPMKGHSHVYWYRQLPEEGLKFMVYLQKENIIDESGMPKERFSAEFPKEGPSILRIQQVVRGDSAAYFCASSQTQGSTNEKLFFGSGTQLSVL.